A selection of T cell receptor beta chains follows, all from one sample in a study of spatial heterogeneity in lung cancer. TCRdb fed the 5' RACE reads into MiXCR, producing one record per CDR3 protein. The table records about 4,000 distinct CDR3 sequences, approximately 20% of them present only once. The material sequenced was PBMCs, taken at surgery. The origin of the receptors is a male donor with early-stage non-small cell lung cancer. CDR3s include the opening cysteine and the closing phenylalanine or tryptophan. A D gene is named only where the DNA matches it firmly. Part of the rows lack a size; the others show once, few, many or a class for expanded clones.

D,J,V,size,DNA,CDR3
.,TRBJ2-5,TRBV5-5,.,TGTGCCAGCAGGCCTACCGGGACTCAAGAGACCCAGTACTTC,CASRPTGTQETQYF
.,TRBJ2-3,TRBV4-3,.,TGCGCCAGCAGCCAAGATTTCACAGATACGCAGTATTTT,CASSQDFTDTQYF
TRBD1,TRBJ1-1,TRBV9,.,TGTGCCAGCAGCGTAGCGTACAGGGGCACTGAAGCTTTCTTT,CASSVAYRGTEAFF
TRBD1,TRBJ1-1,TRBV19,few,TGTGCCAGTAGTACTCGGGACAGGGGGGCCATTAGGGACACTGAAGCTTTCTTT,CASSTRDRGAIRDTEAFF
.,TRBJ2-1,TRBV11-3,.,TGTGCCAGCAGCCAAGCCATTTCGGGTAAAAATGAGCAGTTCTTC,CASSQAISGKNEQFF
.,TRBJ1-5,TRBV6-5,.,TGTGCCAGCAGTTCGATCGGGAATCAGCCCCAGCATTTT,CASSSIGNQPQHF
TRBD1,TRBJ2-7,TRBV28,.,TGTGCCAGCAGTACCCCGGGACAGGGGGCTATGGAGCAGTACTTC,CASSTPGQGAMEQYF
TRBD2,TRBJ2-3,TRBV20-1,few,TGCAGTGCCAGACTAGCGGGGAGCACAGATACGCAGTATTTT,CSARLAGSTDTQYF
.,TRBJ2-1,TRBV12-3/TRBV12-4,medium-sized,TGTGCCAGCGGGAGGACTACCAACAATGAGCAGTTCTTC,CASGRTTNNEQFF
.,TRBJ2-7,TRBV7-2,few,TGTGCCAGCAGCTTAGTAACGGGGGCGGGATACGAGCAGTACTTC,CASSLVTGAGYEQYF
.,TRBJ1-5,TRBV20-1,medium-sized,TGCAGTGCTAGTCCCAATGGCAGGGGTGGTACTCAGCCCCAGCATTTT,CSASPNGRGGTQPQHF
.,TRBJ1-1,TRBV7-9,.,TGTGCCAGCAGCTTAACAGGGAGGGCTTTCTTT,CASSLTGRAFF
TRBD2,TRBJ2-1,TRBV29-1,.,TGCAGCGTTGAAACTAGCGGGAGGACCTACAATGAGCAGTTCTTC,CSVETSGRTYNEQFF
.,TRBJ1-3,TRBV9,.,TGTGCCAGCAGCAACCCCTTGTGGGGGGAAAGCTCTGGAAACACCATATATTTT,CASSNPLWGESSGNTIYF
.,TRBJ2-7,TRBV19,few,TGTGCCAGTAGTATTCAGGTCGGCCGCTACGAGCAGTACTTC,CASSIQVGRYEQYF
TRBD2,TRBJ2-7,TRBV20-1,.,TGCAGTGCAGAAGGACTAGCGGGGGGACCTCCTCACGAGCAGTACTTC,CSAEGLAGGPPHEQYF
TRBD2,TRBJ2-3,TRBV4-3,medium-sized,TGCGCCAGCAGCCCAAGCATAGCGGGGGGCAGCACAGATACGCAGTATTTT,CASSPSIAGGSTDTQYF
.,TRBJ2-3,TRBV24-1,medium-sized,TGTGCCACCAGTGTAACAGGCACAGATACGCAGTATTTT,CATSVTGTDTQYF
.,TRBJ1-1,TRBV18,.,TGTGCCAGCTCACGGTCGAACACTGAAGCTTTCTTT,CASSRSNTEAFF
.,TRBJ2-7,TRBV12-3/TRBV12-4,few,TGTGCCAGCAGTTCACATATGGACTGGTTAATTGGTCCCGAGCAGTACTTC,CASSSHMDWLIGPEQYF
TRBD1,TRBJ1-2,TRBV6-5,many,TGTGCCAGCAGCTACCTGGACAGGGAAAGGGGCTACACCTTC,CASSYLDRERGYTF
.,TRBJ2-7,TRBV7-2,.,TGTGCCAGCAGCTTAGACGGATCTGTGCAGCAGTACTTC,CASSLDGSVQQYF
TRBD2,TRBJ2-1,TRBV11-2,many,TGTGCCAGCAGCTTAGTCGGGAGGGCCTTGGATGAGCAGTTCTTC,CASSLVGRALDEQFF
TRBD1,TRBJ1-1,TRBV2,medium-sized,TGTGCCAGCAGTGAGACAGGGGAAAATACTGAAGCTTTCTTT,CASSETGENTEAFF
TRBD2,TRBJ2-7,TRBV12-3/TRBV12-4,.,TGTGCCAGCAGACTAGCGGCGTCCTACGAGCAGTACTTC,CASRLAASYEQYF